These 26 T cell receptor beta chains originate from one sample sequenced in a study of CD8+CD57+ T cells in acquired aplastic anemia (dated by TCRdb to the late 2010s). Instrument used: Illumina HiSeq 2000. Genomic DNA was used as template for profiling of TCR beta VDJ combinations and CDR3 sequences. The public reads were quality trimmed at Q25 with fastp and then assembled into clones with MiXCR by TCRdb, keeping productive beta chains. Merged by CDR3 protein, the rows form single entries marked with the most common genes and DNA. In this sample the table shows a few hundred thousand distinct CDR3 sequences, roughly 53% of which occur a single time. The leading ten clones occupy just under 20% of the sample. The patients picked for sequencing were ones in whom flow cytometry had shown an expansion of CD8+CD57+ cells. The sequencing sample was made of sorted CD4+, CD8+, or CD8+CD57+ T cells (not recorded which) from PBMCs. The receptors stem from a human donor with aplastic anemia.

This clonotype occurred many times. The chain recombines TRBV19 with TRBJ2-7; TRBD1 matches 7 bases. J gave up 1 base and V 5 bases, and 5 bases lay outside the gene matches. Per germline, CDR1 LNHDA and CDR2 SQIVND (reference sequence). This CDR3 is built from 14 residues. This CDR3 reads CASSDRAGSYEQYF. The CDR3 nucleotides are TGTGCCAGTAGTGACAGGGCCGGATCCTACGAGCAGTACTTC.

Concerning this clonotype itself: A much larger clone is a single base away; this may be a read error. The CDR3 DNA follows: TGTGCCAGTAGTATAGGGGCGATTAGCAATCAGCCCCAGCATTTT. Its protein is CASSIGAISNQPQHF. The chain carries TRBV19 and TRBJ1-5; no reliable D call. V was clipped by 1 base and J by 0 bases, with 7 bases between them. The CDR3 sequence is 15 residues long. Germline loops: CDR1 LNHDA, CDR2 SQIVND (reference sequence).

About this clonotype: Just one base apart from a much larger clone, this may be a read error. This chain uses TRBV10-3 with TRBJ1-1; 9 positions agree with TRBD1. Trimming at V came to 5 bases and at J to 1 base, leaving 5 bases not matched to a gene. Germline values: CDR1 ENHRY, CDR2 SYGVKD. The length of the CDR3 is 15 residues. CDR3 residues: CAISWTGAANTEAFF. As DNA, the CDR3 is TGTGCCATCAGTTGGACAGGGGCAGCGAACACTGAAGCTTTCTTT.

The chain joins TRBV5-1 to TRBJ1-6; D is ambiguous. V lost 3 bases and J lost 9, with 10 bases in between. CDR1 is SGHRS, CDR2 YFSETQ, per germline. The CDR3 loop spans 13 amino acids. CDR3 sequence (DNA): TGCGCCAGCAGCTCGGACGGTGGTTCACCCCTCCACTTT. Residues: CASSSDGGSPLHF.

This clonotype came up many times. The chain couples TRBV5-8 to TRBJ1-2; D gene uncertain. Germline CDR1 is SGHTS and CDR2 is YDEGEE. V was pared by 2 bases and J by 1 base, with 9 bases between. The CDR3 consists of 14 residues. The CDR3 sequence: CASSFNRFNYGYTF. DNA of the CDR3: TGTGCCAGCAGCTTCAACCGTTTTAACTATGGCTACACCTTC.

This clonotype has only one observation. This chain links TRBV29-1 with TRBJ2-1; weak D call: TRBD1 (5 bases). The germline CDR1 and CDR2 sequences are SQVTM and ANQGSEA. The V end lost 5 bases, the J end lost 6 bases, and 11 bases lay between the germline ends. CDR3 length: 12 amino acids. The CDR3 protein is CSVQPGRNEQFF. CDR3 in DNA: TGCAGCGTTCAACCAGGGCGCAATGAGCAGTTCTTC.

Note on this clonotype: A much larger clone is a single base away; this may be a read error. The V gene is TRBV5-4, the J gene TRBJ1-4; D is possibly TRBD1 (5 bases). CDR1 is SGHNT and CDR2 is YYREEE in the germline V gene (reference sequence). This CDR3 is built from 14 residues. CDR3 in amino acids: CASSGGRKNGKLFF. The CDR3 region has the DNA TGTGCCAGCAGCGGGGGTCGGAAGAATGGAAAACTGTTTTTT.

The CDR3 spells CASSWDRGLSGTEAFF. The DNA of the CDR3 is TGTGCCAGCAGTTGGGACAGGGGGCTTTCTGGCACTGAAGCTTTCTTT. The chain combines TRBV12-3 or TRBV12-4 with TRBJ1-1, with 12 bases lining up with TRBD1. This CDR3 contains 16 residues. V gave up 4 bases and J gave up 4 bases; unmatched junction bases: 7.

The chain carries TRBV28 and TRBJ1-1; tentative D call: TRBD1 (5 bases). V was shortened by 4 bases and J by 2 bases, with 14 bases between the two germline ends. In germline, CDR1 is MDHEN, CDR2 SYDVKM. The CDR3 has 15 amino acids. CDR3 region: CASSSSGGVNTEAFF. The CDR3 nucleotides are TGTGCCAGCAGTTCGAGCGGGGGGGTCAACACTGAAGCTTTCTTT.

In this sample, this clonotype turned up a few times. The chain joins TRBV3-1 to TRBJ2-3; D gene unclear. The CDR3 extends over 18 amino acids. Per germline, CDR1 LGHDT and CDR2 YNNKEL (reference sequence). Trimming shortened V by 0 bases and J by 1 base, and 17 bases separated the two germline ends. The DNA of the CDR3 is TGTGCCAGCAGCCAAGAGATGTTGGCTAGATGGGGCACAGATACGCAGTATTTT. This translates into CASSQEMLARWGTDTQYF.

This chain joins TRBV9 and TRBJ1-2; D unresolved. This CDR3 spans 15 amino acids. Trimming removed 5 bases at V and 3 bases at J, with 17 bases between. Germline CDR1 is SGDLS and CDR2 is YYNGEE. In nucleotides, the CDR3 is TGTGCCAGCAGTTTAGGTACTAGCGGGGACTATGGCTACACCTTC. Translated: CASSLGTSGDYGYTF.

The V call is TRBV12-3 or TRBV12-4, the J call TRBJ1-5; 10 bases are a match to TRBD1. The CDR3 is 14 amino acids. The V segment lost 4 bases and the J segment 14 bases; nucleotides outside the gene matches: 11. The CDR3 bases are TGTGCCAGCAGTTGGGACAGGGGCCATAGCGGGGAGCATTTT. Protein: CASSWDRGHSGEHF.

This chain joins TRBV7-8 and TRBJ2-2; D perhaps matches TRBD1 (6 bases). The V and J ends lost 5 bases and 0 bases respectively, with 10 bases between them. CDR1 and CDR2 (germline): SGHVS, FQNEAQ. The CDR3 has 15 amino acids. In DNA form, the CDR3 reads TGTGCCAGCAGCAACGGACAGCCGAACACCGGGGAGCTGTTTTTT. Encoded protein: CASSNGQPNTGELFF.

V usage is TRBV29-1 and J usage is TRBJ1-2; 8 bases agree with TRBD1. Per the germline V gene, CDR1 is SQVTM and CDR2 is ANQGSEA. The CDR3 consists of 13 residues. After removal of 6 bases from V and 4 bases from J, the junction contained 7 bases not matched to a gene. CDR3 bases: TGCAGCGTCTTGACAGGGGACGGCTATGGCTACACCTTC. Encoded protein: CSVLTGDGYGYTF. The full variable domain, with the rest looked up from reference TRBV29-1 and TRBJ1-2, is SAVISQKPSRDICQRGTSLTIQCQVDSQVTMMFWYRQQPGQSLTLIATANQGSEATYESGFVIDKFPISRPNLTFSTLTVSNMSPEDSSIYLCSVLTGDGYGYTFGSGTRLTVV.

This clonotype was found many times. V is TRBV2 and J is TRBJ2-1; maybe TRBD2 (5 bases). The germline V gene encodes CDR1 SNHLY and CDR2 FYNNEI. Trimming stripped 7 bases from V and 0 bases from J, with 13 bases between. The CDR3 contains 15 residues. CDR3 DNA sequence: TGTGCCAGCAAGGGCCTCAGCGGCTCCTACAATGAGCAGTTCTTC. Residues: CASKGLSGSYNEQFF.

This clonotype was seen a handful of times. The V and J genes are TRBV19 and TRBJ2-7; D is possibly TRBD2 (7 bases). The germline V gene encodes CDR1 LNHDA and CDR2 SQIVND (reference sequence). The CDR3 length is 13 residues. Trimming left V 5 bases short and J 7 bases short, with 15 bases between. CDR3 DNA: TGTGCCAGTAGTCCCGAGGGGGGGGAAGAGCAGTACTTC. Encoded protein: CASSPEGGEEQYF.

At least ten counts were recorded for this clonotype. This chain links TRBV6-2 or TRBV6-3 with TRBJ2-7, with 9 nucleotides matching TRBD1. This CDR3 contains 16 residues. The germline V gene has CDR1 MNHEY and CDR2 SVGEGT. V gave up 6 bases and J gave up 4 bases; unmatched junction bases: 13. The CDR3 reads CASSPGTGLKGYEQYF. In DNA, the CDR3 is TGTGCCAGCAGCCCCGGGACAGGGCTGAAGGGTTACGAGCAGTACTTC.

The chain couples TRBV7-8 to TRBJ1-4; 10 nucleotides align to TRBD1. V shed 5 bases, J shed 7 bases, and the junction held 7 bases outside the gene matches. This CDR3 has 15 amino acids. The V gene's germline CDR1 is SGHVS and CDR2 FQNEAQ. CDR3 in DNA: TGTGCCAGCAGCGAGAGGGACAGGGGAGGTGAAAAACTGTTTTTT. Its translation is CASSERDRGGEKLFF.

V is TRBV12-5 and J is TRBJ1-6; 10 bases fit TRBD1. Losses at the gene ends were 5 bases for V and 6 bases for J; bases not matched to a gene: 4. Germline V gene data show CDR1 as LGHNT and CDR2 as FRNRAP. CDR3 length equals 15 residues. DNA of the CDR3: TGTGCTAGTGGTCAAGGGACAGGGGCTAATTCACCCCTCCACTTT. This sequence encodes CASGQGTGANSPLHF.

The rearrangement links TRBV9 to TRBJ2-5; perhaps TRBD2 as D (6 bases). Looked up from germline, CDR1 is SGDLS and CDR2 is YYNGEE. Trimming removed 5 bases from V and 7 bases from J, with 21 bases in between. The CDR3 spans 15 residues. Written as DNA, the CDR3 is TGTGCCAGCAGTACCCCGGGCGGGGAAATCGGGACCCAGTACTTC. Translating gives CASSTPGGEIGTQYF.

This chain connects TRBV5-1 to TRBJ1-2; D is unclear. The CDR3 sequence is 13 residues long. Trimming shortened V by 7 bases and J by 0 bases, and 10 bases separated the two germline ends. Germline V gene sequence: CDR1 SGHRS, CDR2 YFSETQ. CDR3 sequence: CASGLGPNYGYTF. CDR3 in DNA: TGCGCCAGCGGCCTCGGACCTAACTATGGCTACACCTTC.

This clonotype was observed at least ten times. J is TRBJ1-2 and V is TRBV19, with 7 bases matching TRBD1. Per the germline V gene, CDR1 is LNHDA and CDR2 is SQIVND (reference sequence). J lost 1 base, V lost 6 bases, and 8 bases had no gene match. The CDR3 runs 15 residues. The CDR3 loop is CASRTGTDVNYGYTF. CDR3 DNA: TGTGCCAGTAGAACCGGGACAGACGTTAACTATGGCTACACCTTC.

This clonotype was recorded at least ten times. This rearrangement joins TRBV5-1 to TRBJ2-4; D gene ambiguous. Trimming took off 0 bases at V and 7 bases at J, with 14 bases between the two ends. The CDR3 extends over 15 amino acids. CDR1 is SGHRS, CDR2 YFSETQ, per germline. The CDR3 DNA reads as TGCGCCAGCAGCTTGGAGTGGCGGACGGAGAACATTCAGTACTTC. Translated: CASSLEWRTENIQYF.

This clonotype was recorded at least ten times. The V call is TRBV19, the J call TRBJ1-2, with a weak D call TRBD1 (6 bases). Germline CDR1 reads LNHDA; CDR2 reads SQIVND (reference sequence). There are 15 residues in the CDR3. Trimming pared 4 bases from V and 5 bases from J, leaving 17 bases between. The CDR3 region has the DNA TGTGCCAGTAGTACTGGTTCGGGACACCAGTATGGCTACACCTTC. Amino acid sequence: CASSTGSGHQYGYTF.

This clonotype was found many times. The chain uses TRBV28 and TRBJ2-7; no clear D. The CDR3 is made up of 12 amino acids. CDR1 and CDR2 from the germline V gene are MDHEN and SYDVKM. With 2 bases removed from V and 9 bases from J, the gap between germline ends came to 11 bases. The CDR3 loop is CASSLSTPRQYF. The DNA of the CDR3 is TGTGCCAGCAGTTTAAGTACACCCAGGCAGTACTTC.

V is TRBV5-1 and J is TRBJ2-7, with D possibly matching TRBD1 (6 bases). Germline V CDR1 and CDR2: SGHRS, YFSETQ. V lost 5 bases and J lost 4, with 19 bases in between. The CDR3 is made up of 15 amino acids. The CDR3 loop reads CASSLIGQPPYEQYF. Here the CDR3 DNA reads TGCGCCAGCAGTTTAATCGGACAGCCTCCTTACGAGCAGTACTTC.